This T cell receptor (delta chain) was identified in a study of γδ T cells in repeated Plasmodium falciparum infection. Study-level information: The natural-infection arm compared Malian children under seasonal malaria with matched Australian children.

TCRdb reanalysed the multiplex PCR reads via CATT. The repertoire holds roughly 90,000 delta-chain clones, with around 1.4% as singletons. This clone was seen ten or more times. Sequencing was performed on gamma-delta T cells from blood. The sequence derives from a pool of human donors (malaria-infected and uninfected, not separated).

This CDR3 reads CALATGEYWGILGWAQLFF. The CDR3 nucleotides read TGTGCTCTTGCTACGGGGGAGTACTGGGGGATACTGGGCTGGGCACAACTCTTCTTT. J is TRDJ2 and V is TRDV1, with 12 bases matching TRDD3. TCRdb supplies no J gene; here it was assigned by aligning the nucleotide sequence to germline. J gave up 8 bases and V 7 bases, and 20 bases lay outside the gene matches. The CDR3 spans 19 residues. The germline V gene encodes CDR1 TSWWSYY and CDR2 QGS.